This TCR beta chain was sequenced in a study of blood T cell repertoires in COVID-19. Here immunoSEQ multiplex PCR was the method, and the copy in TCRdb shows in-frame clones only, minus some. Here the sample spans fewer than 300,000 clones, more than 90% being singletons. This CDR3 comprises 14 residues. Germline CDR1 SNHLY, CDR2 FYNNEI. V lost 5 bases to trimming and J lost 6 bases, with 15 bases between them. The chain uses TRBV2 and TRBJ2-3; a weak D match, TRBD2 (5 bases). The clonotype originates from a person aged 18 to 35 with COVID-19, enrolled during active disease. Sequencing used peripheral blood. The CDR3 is CASSLARGPDTQYF. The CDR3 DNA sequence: TGTGCCAGCAGTCTAGCCCGAGGGCCGGATACGCAGTATTTT.